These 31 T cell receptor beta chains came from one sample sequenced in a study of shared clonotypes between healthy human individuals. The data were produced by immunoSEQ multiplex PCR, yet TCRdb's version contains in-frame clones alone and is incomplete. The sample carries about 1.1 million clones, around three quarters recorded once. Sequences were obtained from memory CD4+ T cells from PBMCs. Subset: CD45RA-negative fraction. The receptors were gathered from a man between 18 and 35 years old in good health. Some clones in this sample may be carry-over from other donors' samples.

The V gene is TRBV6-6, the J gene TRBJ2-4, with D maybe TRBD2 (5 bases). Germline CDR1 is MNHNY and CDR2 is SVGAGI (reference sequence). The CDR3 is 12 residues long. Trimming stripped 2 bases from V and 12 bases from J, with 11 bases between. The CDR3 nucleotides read TGTGCCAGCAGTTACGGGCAGGAGGATCAGTACTTC. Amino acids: CASSYGQEDQYF.

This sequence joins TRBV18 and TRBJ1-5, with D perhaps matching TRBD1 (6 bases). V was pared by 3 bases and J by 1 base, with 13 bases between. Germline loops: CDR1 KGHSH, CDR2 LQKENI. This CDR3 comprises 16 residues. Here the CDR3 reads CASSPQGPRSNQPQHF. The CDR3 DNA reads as TGTGCCAGCTCACCCCAGGGGCCCCGAAGCAATCAGCCCCAGCATTTT.

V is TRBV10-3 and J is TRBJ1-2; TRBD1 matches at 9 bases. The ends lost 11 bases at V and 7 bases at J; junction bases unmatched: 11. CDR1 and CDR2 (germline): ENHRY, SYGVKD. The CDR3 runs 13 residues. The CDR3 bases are TGTGCCTCTTCCGTGGACAGGGGACGTGGCTACACCTTC. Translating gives CASSVDRGRGYTF.

DNA of the CDR3: TGTGCCAGCAGATGGGGACAGCCCTCTGGAAACACCATATATTTT. This gives the protein CASRWGQPSGNTIYF. The chain combines TRBV7-3 with TRBJ1-3, with 7 bases lining up with TRBD1. CDR3 size: 15 residues. Germline V gene sequence: CDR1 SGHTA, CDR2 FQGTGA. V gave up 6 bases and J gave up 0 bases; unmatched junction bases: 5.

For the CDR3, the DNA is TGTGCCAGCTCACCACGACTCTCGGTCTACGAGCAGTACTTC. Protein product: CASSPRLSVYEQYF. The chain couples TRBV18 to TRBJ2-7; D is undetermined. The V and J ends lost 1 base and 3 bases respectively, with 10 bases between them. This CDR3 region has 14 residues. CDR1 and CDR2 (germline): KGHSH, LQKENI.

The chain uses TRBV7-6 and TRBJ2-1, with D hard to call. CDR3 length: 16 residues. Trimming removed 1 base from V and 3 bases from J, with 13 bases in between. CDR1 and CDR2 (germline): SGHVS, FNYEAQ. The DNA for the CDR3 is TGTGCCAGCAGCTTAGAGATGTGGCAGTACTACAATGAGCAGTTCTTC. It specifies CASSLEMWQYYNEQFF. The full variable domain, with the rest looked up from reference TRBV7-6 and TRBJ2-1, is GAGVSQSPRYKVTKRGQDVALRCDPISGHVSLYWYRQALGQGPEFLTYFNYEAQQDKSGLPNDRFSAERPEGSISTLTIQRTEQRDSAMYRCASSLEMWQYYNEQFFGPGTRLTVL.

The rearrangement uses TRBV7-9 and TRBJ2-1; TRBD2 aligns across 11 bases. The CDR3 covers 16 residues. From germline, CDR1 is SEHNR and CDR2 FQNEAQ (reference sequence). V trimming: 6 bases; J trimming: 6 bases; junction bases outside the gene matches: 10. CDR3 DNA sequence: TGTGCCAGCAGTCTAACTAGCGGGGGAGGGATCAATGAGCAGTTCTTC. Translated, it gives CASSLTSGGGINEQFF.

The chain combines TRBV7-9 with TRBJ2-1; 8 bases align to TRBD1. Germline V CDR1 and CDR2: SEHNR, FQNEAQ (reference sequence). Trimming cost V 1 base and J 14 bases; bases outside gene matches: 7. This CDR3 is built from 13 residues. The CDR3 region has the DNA TGTGCCAGCAGCTTAGAGATCCCGGGACAGGAGTTCTTC. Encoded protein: CASSLEIPGQEFF.

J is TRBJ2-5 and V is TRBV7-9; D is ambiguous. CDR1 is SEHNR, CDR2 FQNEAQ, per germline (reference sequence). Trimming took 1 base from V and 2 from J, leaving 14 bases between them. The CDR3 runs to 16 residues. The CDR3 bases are TGTGCCAGCAGCTTAGGGTCGGCCCCCGGGCAAGAGACCCAGTACTTC. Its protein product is CASSLGSAPGQETQYF.

The CDR3 sequence is CAISAPPGGVNTGELFF. CDR3 nucleotide sequence: TGTGCCATCAGTGCTCCTCCTGGCGGTGTAAACACCGGGGAGCTGTTTTTT. This chain uses TRBV10-3 with TRBJ2-2, with no clear D. The V and J ends lost 4 bases and 2 bases respectively, with 17 bases between them. The germline V gene has CDR1 ENHRY and CDR2 SYGVKD. CDR3 length: 17 residues.

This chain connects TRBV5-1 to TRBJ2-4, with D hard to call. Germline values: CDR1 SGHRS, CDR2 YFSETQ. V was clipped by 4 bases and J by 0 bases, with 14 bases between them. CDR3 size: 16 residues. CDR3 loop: CASSPTLPGAKNIQYF. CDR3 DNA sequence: TGCGCCAGCAGCCCAACCCTACCGGGAGCCAAAAACATTCAGTACTTC.

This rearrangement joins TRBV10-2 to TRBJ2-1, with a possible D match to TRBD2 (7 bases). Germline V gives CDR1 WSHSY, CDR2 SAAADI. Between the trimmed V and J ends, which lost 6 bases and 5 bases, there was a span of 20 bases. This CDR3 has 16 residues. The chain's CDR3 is CASRRGGGPLNNEQFF. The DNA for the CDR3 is TGCGCCAGCAGGAGGGGGGGAGGGCCTCTAAACAATGAGCAGTTCTTC.

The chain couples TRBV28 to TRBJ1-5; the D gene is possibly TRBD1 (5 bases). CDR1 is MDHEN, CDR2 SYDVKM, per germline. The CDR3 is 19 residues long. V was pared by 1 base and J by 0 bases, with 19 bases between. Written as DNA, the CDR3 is TGTGCCAGCAGTTTATTCGGCCAGGGCCCCAATTATAGCAATCAGCCCCAGCATTTT. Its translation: CASSLFGQGPNYSNQPQHF.

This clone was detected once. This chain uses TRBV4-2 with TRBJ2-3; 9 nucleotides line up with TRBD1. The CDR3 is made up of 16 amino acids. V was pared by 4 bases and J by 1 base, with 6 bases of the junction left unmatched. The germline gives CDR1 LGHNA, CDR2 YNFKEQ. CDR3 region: CASSLSWTGGTDTQYF. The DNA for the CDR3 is TGTGCCAGCAGCCTGTCCTGGACAGGGGGCACAGATACGCAGTATTTT.

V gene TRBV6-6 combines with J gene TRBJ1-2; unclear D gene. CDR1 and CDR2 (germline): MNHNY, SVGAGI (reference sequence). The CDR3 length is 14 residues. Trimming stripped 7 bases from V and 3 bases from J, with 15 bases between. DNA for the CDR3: TGTGCCAGCACCCTCTCTCCAGCGGACTATGGCTACACCTTC. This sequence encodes CASTLSPADYGYTF.

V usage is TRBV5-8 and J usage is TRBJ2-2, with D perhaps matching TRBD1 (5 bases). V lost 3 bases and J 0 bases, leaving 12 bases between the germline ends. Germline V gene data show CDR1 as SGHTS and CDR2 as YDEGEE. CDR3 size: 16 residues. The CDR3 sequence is CASSWVDNPNTGELFF. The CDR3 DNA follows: TGTGCCAGCAGCTGGGTGGACAATCCGAACACCGGGGAGCTGTTTTTT.

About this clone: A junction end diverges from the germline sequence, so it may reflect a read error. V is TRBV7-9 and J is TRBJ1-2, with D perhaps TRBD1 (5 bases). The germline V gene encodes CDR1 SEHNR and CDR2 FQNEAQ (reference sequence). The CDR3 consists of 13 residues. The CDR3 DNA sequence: TGTGTCAGCAGGGACGCGGTACTCTATGGCTACACCTTC. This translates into CVSRDAVLYGYTF.

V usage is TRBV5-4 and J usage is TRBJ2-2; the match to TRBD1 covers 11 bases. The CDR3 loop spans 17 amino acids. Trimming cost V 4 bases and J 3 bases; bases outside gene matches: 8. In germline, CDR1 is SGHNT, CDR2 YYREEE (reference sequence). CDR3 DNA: TGTGCCAGCAGCCCCGGGACAGGGGGTGCGCACACCGGGGAGCTGTTTTTT. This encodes CASSPGTGGAHTGELFF.

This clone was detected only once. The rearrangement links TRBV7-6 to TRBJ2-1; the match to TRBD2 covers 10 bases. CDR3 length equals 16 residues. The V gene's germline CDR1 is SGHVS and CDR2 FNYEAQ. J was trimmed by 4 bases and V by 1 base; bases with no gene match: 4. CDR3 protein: CASSLEAGGPYNEQFF. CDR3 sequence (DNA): TGTGCCAGCAGCTTAGAAGCGGGAGGGCCTTACAATGAGCAGTTCTTC.

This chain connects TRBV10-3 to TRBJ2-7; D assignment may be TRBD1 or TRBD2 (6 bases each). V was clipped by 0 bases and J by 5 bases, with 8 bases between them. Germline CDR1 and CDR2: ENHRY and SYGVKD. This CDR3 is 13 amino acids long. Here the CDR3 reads CAISESGGHEQYF. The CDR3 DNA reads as TGTGCCATCAGTGAGTCTGGGGGGCACGAGCAGTACTTC.

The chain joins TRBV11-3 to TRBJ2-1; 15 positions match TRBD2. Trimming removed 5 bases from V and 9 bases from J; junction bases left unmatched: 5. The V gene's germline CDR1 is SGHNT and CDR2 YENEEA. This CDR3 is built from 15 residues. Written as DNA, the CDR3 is TGTGCCAGCAGCCGGGGACTAGCGGGAGGACCTGAGCAGTTCTTC. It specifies CASSRGLAGGPEQFF.

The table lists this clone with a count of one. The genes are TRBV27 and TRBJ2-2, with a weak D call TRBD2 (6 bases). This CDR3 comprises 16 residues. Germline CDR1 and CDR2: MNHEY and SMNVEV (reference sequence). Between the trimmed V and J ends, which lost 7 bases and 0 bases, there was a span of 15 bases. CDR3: CASMEGGAANTGELFF. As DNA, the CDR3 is TGTGCCAGCATGGAAGGAGGGGCCGCGAACACCGGGGAGCTGTTTTTT.

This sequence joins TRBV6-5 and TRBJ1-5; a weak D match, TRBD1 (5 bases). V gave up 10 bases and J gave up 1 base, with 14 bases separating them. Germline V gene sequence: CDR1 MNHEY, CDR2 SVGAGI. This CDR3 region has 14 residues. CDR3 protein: CATGAGGSNQPQHF. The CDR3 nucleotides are TGTGCCACCGGGGCGGGCGGGAGCAATCAGCCCCAGCATTTT.

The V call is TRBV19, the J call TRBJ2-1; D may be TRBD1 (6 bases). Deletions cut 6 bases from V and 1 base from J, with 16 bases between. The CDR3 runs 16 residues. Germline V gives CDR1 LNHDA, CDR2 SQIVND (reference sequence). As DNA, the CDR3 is TGTGCCAGTAGACTACAGGGCGGTGGGTCCTACAATGAGCAGTTCTTC. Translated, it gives CASRLQGGGSYNEQFF.

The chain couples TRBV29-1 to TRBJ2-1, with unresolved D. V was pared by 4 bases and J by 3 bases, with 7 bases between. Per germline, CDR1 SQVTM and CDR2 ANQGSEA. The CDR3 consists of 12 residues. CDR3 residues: CSVVPGYNEQFF. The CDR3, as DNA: TGCAGCGTTGTACCAGGCTACAATGAGCAGTTCTTC.

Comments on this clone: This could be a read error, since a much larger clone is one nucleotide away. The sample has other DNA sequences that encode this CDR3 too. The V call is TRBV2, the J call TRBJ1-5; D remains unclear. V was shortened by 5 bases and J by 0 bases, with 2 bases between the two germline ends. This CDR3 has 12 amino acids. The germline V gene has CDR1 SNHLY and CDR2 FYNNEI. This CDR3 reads CASSNSNQPQHF. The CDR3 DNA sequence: TGTGCCAGCAGTAATAGCAATCAGCCCCAGCATTTT.

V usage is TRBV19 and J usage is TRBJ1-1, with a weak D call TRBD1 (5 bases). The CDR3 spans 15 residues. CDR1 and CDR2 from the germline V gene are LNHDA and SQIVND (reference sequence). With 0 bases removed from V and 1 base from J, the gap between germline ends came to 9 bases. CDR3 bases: TGTGCCAGTAGTATAGATTGGACACCGAACACTGAAGCTTTCTTT. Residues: CASSIDWTPNTEAFF.

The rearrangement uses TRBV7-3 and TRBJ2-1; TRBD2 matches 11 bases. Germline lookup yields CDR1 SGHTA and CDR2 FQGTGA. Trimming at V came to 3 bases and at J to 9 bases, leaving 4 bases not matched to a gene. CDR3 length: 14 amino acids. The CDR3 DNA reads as TGTGCCAGCAGCTTTAGCGGGAGGGCCGGTGAGCAGTTCTTC. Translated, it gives CASSFSGRAGEQFF.

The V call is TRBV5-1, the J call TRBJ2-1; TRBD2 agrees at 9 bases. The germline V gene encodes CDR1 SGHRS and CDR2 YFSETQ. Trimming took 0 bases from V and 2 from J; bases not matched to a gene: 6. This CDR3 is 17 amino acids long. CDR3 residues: CASSLGYGLAPYNEQFF. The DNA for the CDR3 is TGCGCCAGCAGCTTGGGATATGGACTAGCGCCCTACAATGAGCAGTTCTTC. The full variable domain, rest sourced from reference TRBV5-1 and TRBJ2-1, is KAGVTQTPRYLIKTRGQQVTLSCSPISGHRSVSWYQQTPGQGLQFLFEYFSETQRNKGNFPGRFSGRQFSNSRSEMNVSTLELGDSALYLCASSLGYGLAPYNEQFFGPGTRLTVL.

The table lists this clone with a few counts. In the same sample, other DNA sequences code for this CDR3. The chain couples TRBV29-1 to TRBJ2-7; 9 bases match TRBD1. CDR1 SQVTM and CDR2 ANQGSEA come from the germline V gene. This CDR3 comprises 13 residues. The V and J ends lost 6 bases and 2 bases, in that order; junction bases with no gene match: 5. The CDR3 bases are TGCAGCGTCACCGGGACAGGGACCTACGAGCAGTACTTC. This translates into CSVTGTGTYEQYF.

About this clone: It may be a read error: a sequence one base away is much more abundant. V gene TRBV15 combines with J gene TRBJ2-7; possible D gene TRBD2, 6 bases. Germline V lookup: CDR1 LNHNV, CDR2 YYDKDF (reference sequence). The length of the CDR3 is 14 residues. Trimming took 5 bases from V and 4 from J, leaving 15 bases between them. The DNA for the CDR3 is TGTGCCACCAGCCTCCGGACGGGAGTATACGAGCAGTACTTC. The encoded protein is CATSLRTGVYEQYF.